This TCR beta chain was found in a study of blood T cell repertoires in COVID-19. Clones were read by immunoSEQ multiplex PCR, and TCRdb kept only the in-frame ones, dropping some. This sample has about 310,000 clones, with around 90% found just once. Trimming removed 6 bases at V and 3 bases at J, with 17 bases between. The CDR3 is made up of 15 amino acids. Germline loops: CDR1 MDHEN, CDR2 SYDVKM. The sample taken for sequencing was PBMCs or T cells enriched from blood (not recorded which). This TCR was recovered from a man aged 55 to 70 who had recovered from COVID-19. The rearrangement uses TRBV28 and TRBJ1-1; maybe TRBD1 (6 bases). CDR3: CASSPATGRYTEAFF. The CDR3 bases are TGTGCCAGCAGCCCCGCGACAGGCCGTTACACTGAAGCTTTCTTT.